This T cell receptor (beta chain) was sequenced during a study of shared clonotypes between healthy human individuals. For the study at large: Researchers assigned three CD4 naive, three CD4 memory, two CD8 naive and one CD8 memory plate to each donor.

This table comes from immunoSEQ multiplex PCR, and its TCRdb copy is limited to in-frame clones, with some not included. The top ten hold roughly 1.7% of the sample, which has approximately 2,200,000 clones, 90% to 95% seen once. Germline V lookup: CDR1 MNHNY, CDR2 SVGAGI (reference sequence). V was trimmed by 0 bases and J by 3 bases, leaving 8 bases between them. This CDR3 comprises 14 residues. CD45RO-negative, CCR7-positively selected cells formed the naive CD8 fraction, excluding terminally differentiated effector memory CD45RA+ cells. Recent vaccinations or acute infections were absent in the healthy HIV-negative adult donors. Turning to this clone: What it binds is not known.

Overall study results and limits: The study found lower generation probabilities in non-shared clonotypes than in those shared by all four donors. Rarefaction revealed incomplete sorted-subset sequencing despite large depth.

Material: naive CD8+ T cells from PBMCs. The chain carries TRBV6-6 and TRBJ1-2, with D unresolved. The source is a man aged 18 to 29 in good health. Some clones in this sample may be carry-over from other donors' samples. CDR3 sequence (DNA): TGTGCCAGCAGTTACTCGGAGTGGGACTATGGCTACACCTTC. Translated: CASSYSEWDYGYTF.